These T cell receptor beta chains were read from a single sample in a study of T cell changes during pregnancy in multiple sclerosis. Libraries were prepared by immunoSEQ multiplex PCR; TCRdb keeps only in-frame clonotypes and omits some of them. The sample contains tens of thousands of clones, around 96% of which appear only once. Sequenced here: CD8+ T cells from peripheral blood mononuclear cells, sampled after pregnancy. The receptor set was obtained from a female donor with multiple sclerosis, enrolled in a pregnancy study. Each CDR3 is given with its conserved first and last residue. D genes are given only for firm matches. Some rows have no size entry. The others give once, few or many, or a class for an expanded clone.

>TRBV19|-|once|10|TRBJ1-1
CASSSGEAFF
TGTGCCAGTAGCTCGGGTGAAGCTTTCTTT
>TRBV28|-|-|12|TRBJ2-1
CASSFLANEQFF
TGTGCCAGCAGTTTTCTAGCGAATGAGCAGTTCTTC
>TRBV27|-|-|14|TRBJ2-7
CASSSDRFLGEQYF
TGTGCCAGCAGCTCAGACAGGTTTTTGGGCGAGCAGTACTTC
>TRBV6-6|TRBD1|-|15|TRBJ1-5
CASSKGTVYNQPQHF
TGTGCCAGCAGTAAAGGGACAGTATATAATCAGCCCCAGCATTTT
>TRBV10-3|TRBD1|-|13|TRBJ1-1
CAILGQGNTEAFF
TGTGCCATCCTAGGACAGGGGAACACTGAAGCTTTCTTT
>TRBV27|TRBD1|-|13|TRBJ2-7
CASRGQISYEQYF
TGTGCCAGCAGGGGACAGATTTCCTACGAGCAGTACTTC
>TRBV4-1|-|-|14|TRBJ2-7
CASSQGLAGGEQYF
TGCGCCAGCAGCCAAGGGCTAGCCGGCGGCGAGCAGTACTTC
>TRBV5-1|-|-|13|TRBJ2-5
CASRERDQETQYF
TGCGCCAGCCGAGAGCGGGACCAAGAGACCCAGTACTTC
>TRBV28|TRBD1|-|14|TRBJ2-7
CASSLTGGNYEQYF
TGTGCCAGCAGTTTAACAGGGGGGAACTACGAGCAGTACTTC
>TRBV7-9|-|-|13|TRBJ2-1
CASSLVAGNEQFF
TGTGCCAGCAGCTTAGTGGCGGGAAATGAGCAGTTCTTC
>TRBV28|TRBD2|-|17|TRBJ2-3
CASSSLLTSGGTDTQYF
TGTGCCAGCAGTTCTCTTTTGACTAGCGGAGGCACAGATACGCAGTATTTT
>TRBV5-1|TRBD2|-|15|TRBJ2-1
CASSLGALAGGERFF
TGCGCCAGCAGCTTGGGGGCTTTAGCGGGAGGTGAACGGTTCTTC
>TRBV5-4|TRBD1|-|15|TRBJ2-7
CASSTAQGASYEQYF
TGTGCCAGCAGCACCGCACAGGGGGCCTCCTACGAGCAGTACTTC
>TRBV27|TRBD2|-|13|TRBJ2-5
CASSIWGGETQYF
TGTGCCAGCAGTATATGGGGGGGGGAGACCCAGTACTTC